Presented here are 29 T cell receptor beta chains from one specimen sequenced in a study of low-dose radiotherapy and immunotherapy resistance in tumors. The PCR that amplified TCRs ran for roughly 20 cycles, relying on a constant-region primer and a V-primer adapter. From the reads, TCRdb called clonotypes with MiXCR, one entry per CDR3 protein. The table lists about 46,000 distinct CDR3 sequences, about an eighth of them singletons. Time point given: before trial treatment. The material sequenced was PBMCs, taken before treatment. The origin of the receptors is a female donor with ovarian cancer.

This chain connects TRBV20-1 to TRBJ1-6; D is possibly TRBD1 (5 bases). V was shortened by 1 base and J by 8 bases, with 6 bases between the two germline ends. CDR3 length: 12 residues. The germline V gene has CDR1 DFQATT and CDR2 SNEGSKA (reference sequence). CDR3 region: CSARGGDSPLHF. The CDR3 bases are TGCAGTGCTAGAGGGGGGGATTCACCCCTCCACTTT.

This clonotype has a count of ten or more. The chain links TRBV28 to TRBJ2-1; perhaps TRBD1 as D (6 bases). This CDR3 region has 13 residues. The V end lost 6 bases, the J end lost 6 bases, and 12 bases lay between the germline ends. The germline gives CDR1 MDHEN, CDR2 SYDVKM. CDR3 sequence reads: CASSTQGGNEQFF. The CDR3 nucleotides read TGTGCCAGCAGCACCCAAGGGGGCAATGAGCAGTTCTTC. The full variable domain, with the rest looked up from reference TRBV28 and TRBJ2-1, is DVKVTQSSRYLVKRTGEKVFLECVQDMDHENMFWYRQDPGLGLRLIYFSYDVKMKEKGDIPEGYSVSREKKERFSLILESASTNQTSMYLCASSTQGGNEQFFGPGTRLTVL.

This clonotype came up many times. CDR3: CASRDFYNEQFF. CDR3 sequence (DNA): TGTGCCAGCCGGGACTTCTACAATGAGCAGTTCTTC. This chain joins TRBV19 and TRBJ2-1, with D maybe TRBD2 (6 bases). Looked up from germline, CDR1 is LNHDA and CDR2 is SQIVND (reference sequence). With 9 bases removed from V and 3 bases from J, the gap between germline ends came to 9 bases. This CDR3 has 12 residues.

This clonotype was recorded at least ten times. V and J are TRBV5-1 and TRBJ2-1, with a weak D call TRBD1 (5 bases). Per the germline V gene, CDR1 is SGHRS and CDR2 is YFSETQ. This CDR3 has 14 residues. Trimming pared 0 bases from V and 9 bases from J, leaving 13 bases between. CDR3 loop: CASSLGMGLGEQFF. CDR3 sequence (DNA): TGCGCCAGCAGCTTGGGTATGGGGCTGGGTGAGCAGTTCTTC. Full variable domain (remainder filled in from reference TRBV5-1 and TRBJ2-1): KAGVTQTPRYLIKTRGQQVTLSCSPISGHRSVSWYQQTPGQGLQFLFEYFSETQRNKGNFPGRFSGRQFSNSRSEMNVSTLELGDSALYLCASSLGMGLGEQFFGPGTRLTVL.

In this sample, this clonotype turned up many times. The V call is TRBV4-2, the J call TRBJ2-1; TRBD2 agrees at 7 bases. V gave up 0 bases and J gave up 3 bases; unmatched junction bases: 8. The CDR3 is 17 amino acids. Germline-derived CDR1 and CDR2 are LGHNA and YNFKEQ. The CDR3 region has the DNA TGTGCCAGCAGCCAAGATCAGTCAGCGGGACGCTACAATGAGCAGTTCTTC. Its protein is CASSQDQSAGRYNEQFF.

Ten or more counts support this clonotype. The chain has TRBV5-1 and TRBJ1-1; D might be TRBD1 (5 bases). V was clipped by 4 bases and J by 1 base, with 11 bases between them. CDR1 and CDR2 (germline): SGHRS, YFSETQ. This CDR3 has 14 amino acids. The DNA for the CDR3 is TGCGCCAGCAGCGCGCAGGGTGGGAACACTGAAGCTTTCTTT. It is translated as CASSAQGGNTEAFF.

This clonotype showed up many times. The rearrangement uses TRBV28 and TRBJ2-2, with 7 bases fitting TRBD1. Per the germline V gene, CDR1 is MDHEN and CDR2 is SYDVKM. V lost 5 bases to trimming and J lost 1 base; unmatched junction nucleotides: 13. This CDR3 spans 18 amino acids. CDR3 in DNA: TGTGCCAGCAGTCCAACAAGACAGGGCGTTATGAACACCGGGGAGCTGTTTTTT. Translation: CASSPTRQGVMNTGELFF.

This clonotype was seen at least ten times. The rearrangement joins TRBV4-2 to TRBJ2-2; either TRBD1 or TRBD2 may fit D (5 bases each). V was cut by 1 base and J by 1 base, with 10 bases left in between. CDR3 length: 16 residues. The V gene's germline CDR1 is LGHNA and CDR2 YNFKEQ. CDR3 amino acids: CASSQGGPMNTGELFF. The CDR3 DNA sequence: TGTGCCAGCAGCCAAGGGGGACCGATGAACACCGGGGAGCTGTTTTTT.

This clonotype appeared many times. The gene calls are TRBV7-9 and TRBJ2-7; no clear D. V lost 3 bases and J lost 6, with 12 bases in between. CDR1 is SEHNR and CDR2 is FQNEAQ in the germline V gene (reference sequence). CDR3 length equals 13 residues. CDR3 DNA: TGTGCCAGCAGCTTGAGGATAGTGGGCGAGCAGTACTTC. It translates to CASSLRIVGEQYF.

Only a few counts were recorded for this clonotype. DNA of the CDR3: TGCAGCGTTGAATTGCTCCGGGGTGGCTCCTACGAGCAGTACTTC. The encoded protein is CSVELLRGGSYEQYF. The rearrangement links TRBV29-1 to TRBJ2-7; D perhaps matches TRBD2 (5 bases). CDR1 and CDR2 (germline): SQVTM, ANQGSEA. The CDR3 length is 15 residues. The V end lost 2 bases, the J end lost 0 bases, and 14 bases lay between the germline ends.

This clonotype was seen a few times. A far bigger clonotype differs at one base, so this is likely a read error. The V and J genes are TRBV15 and TRBJ2-1; 10 nucleotides agree with TRBD2. Trimming at V came to 3 bases and at J to 10 bases, leaving 12 bases not matched to a gene. Germline V lookup: CDR1 LNHNV, CDR2 YYDKDF (reference sequence). The CDR3 runs 16 residues. CDR3 region: CATSRGSGRTKYEQFF. CDR3 DNA sequence: TGTGCCACCAGCAGGGGTAGCGGGAGGACGAAATACGAGCAGTTCTTC.

This clonotype was seen many times. The chain uses TRBV28 and TRBJ1-6; D perhaps matches TRBD1 (5 bases). The germline V and J ends were trimmed by 3 bases and 5 bases, with 8 bases remaining between them. CDR3 length: 14 residues. Germline loops: CDR1 MDHEN, CDR2 SYDVKM. The CDR3 DNA sequence: TGTGCCAGCAGTTTGGTAGGGGATAATTCACCCCTCCACTTT. It specifies CASSLVGDNSPLHF.

This clonotype was recorded at least ten times. The chain is built from TRBV19 and TRBJ1-2; 7 bases align to TRBD1. The CDR3 contains 14 residues. Trimming cost V 5 bases and J 4 bases; bases outside gene matches: 7. The germline V gene has CDR1 LNHDA and CDR2 SQIVND (reference sequence). CDR3 bases: TGTGCCAGTAGTTCTACAGGGGATACCTATGGCTACACCTTC. Encoded protein: CASSSTGDTYGYTF.

This clonotype was seen ten or more times. This chain connects TRBV4-1 to TRBJ2-5; D not resolved. The CDR3 runs 13 residues. The V gene's germline CDR1 is MGHRA and CDR2 YSYEKL. The V end was cut by 2 bases, the J end by 7 bases, with 11 bases between. The CDR3 loop reads CASSQIGSWTQYF. The CDR3, as DNA: TGCGCCAGCAGCCAAATCGGTAGCTGGACCCAGTACTTC.

This clonotype was found many times. The gene calls are TRBV11-2 and TRBJ2-7; tentative D call: TRBD2 (6 bases). The ends were cut back, 3 bases at V and 6 bases at J, with 18 bases in the middle. The CDR3 runs to 15 residues. The germline gives CDR1 SGHAT, CDR2 FQNNGV. CDR3 sequence: CASSFLGGGNSEQYF. The DNA of the CDR3 is TGTGCCAGCAGCTTTTTAGGTGGCGGGAATAGCGAGCAGTACTTC.

This clonotype has ten or more counts. The chain joins TRBV7-3 to TRBJ2-3, with D possibly TRBD1 on 6 matching bases. Germline V CDR1 and CDR2: SGHTA, FQGTGA. The CDR3 contains 15 residues. The germline V and J ends were trimmed by 2 bases and 0 bases, with 9 bases remaining between them. The CDR3 DNA is TGTGCCAGCAGCTTAGCAGGGGACAGCACAGATACGCAGTATTTT. This gives the protein CASSLAGDSTDTQYF.

This clonotype was seen many times. CDR3 amino acids: CATGSTGSQNQPQHF. In DNA form, the CDR3 reads TGTGCCACCGGATCAACAGGGAGCCAAAATCAGCCCCAGCATTTT. This chain links TRBV24-1 with TRBJ1-5; D may be TRBD1 (6 bases). The CDR3 runs to 15 residues. Germline lookup yields CDR1 KGHDR and CDR2 SFDVKD. The germline V and J ends were trimmed by 9 bases and 4 bases, with 18 bases remaining between them.

This clonotype showed up many times. This rearrangement joins TRBV21-1 to TRBJ1-5; the table's D call TRBD1 went unverified against the DNA. TRBV21-1 is described as a pseudogene. The CDR3 length is 18 residues. CDR3 amino acids: CASSKKSHRDRLNQPQHF. CDR3 sequence (DNA): TGTGCCAGCAGCAAAAAGTCTCACAGGGATCGGCTGAATCAGCCCCAGCATTTT.

V and J are TRBV2 and TRBJ2-1; 10 bases are shared with TRBD2. This CDR3 comprises 16 residues. Unmatched junction bases numbered 3, after V lost 3 bases and J lost 1 base. Germline V gene data show CDR1 as SNHLY and CDR2 as FYNNEI. CDR3 DNA sequence: TGTGCCAGCAGTGATGGAGCGGGGGGGTCCTACAATGAGCAGTTCTTC. Protein product: CASSDGAGGSYNEQFF.

This clonotype occurred many times. The rearrangement uses TRBV3-1 and TRBJ2-6; D is undetermined. The CDR3 runs to 16 residues. Germline assignment: CDR1 LGHDT and CDR2 YNNKEL (reference sequence). Trimming pared 0 bases from V and 4 bases from J, leaving 10 bases between. CDR3 region: CASSQDWGTGANVLTF. The CDR3 bases are TGTGCCAGCAGCCAAGATTGGGGTACCGGGGCCAACGTCCTGACTTTC.

In its sample, this clonotype was seen many times. J is TRBJ2-3 and V is TRBV27; the D gene is possibly TRBD2 (5 bases). Looked up from germline, CDR1 is MNHEY and CDR2 is SMNVEV (reference sequence). Trimming stripped 3 bases from V and 7 bases from J, with 11 bases between. The CDR3 contains 13 residues. CDR3 region: CASSFSYGNTQYF. The CDR3 nucleotides read TGTGCCAGCAGTTTCAGCTACGGGAATACGCAGTATTTT.

Many counts were recorded for this clonotype. The gene calls are TRBV29-1 and TRBJ1-6; 9 nucleotides align to TRBD1. Trimming removed 6 bases from V and 7 bases from J; junction bases left unmatched: 7. Germline V lookup: CDR1 SQVTM, CDR2 ANQGSEA. The CDR3 contains 14 residues. The DNA of the CDR3 is TGCAGCGTACGAGTGGGACAGGGAAATTCACCCCTCCACTTT. Protein: CSVRVGQGNSPLHF.

This clonotype was counted only a few times. V gene TRBV13 combines with J gene TRBJ2-2; 9 bases match TRBD2. The CDR3 consists of 16 residues. After removal of 5 bases from V and 7 bases from J, the junction contained 11 bases not matched to a gene. The V gene's germline CDR1 is PRHDT and CDR2 FYEKMQ (reference sequence). For the CDR3, the DNA is TGTGCCAGCAGCCCCCTCGCGGGAGGGTCCGACGGGGAGCTGTTTTTT. It yields the protein CASSPLAGGSDGELFF.

The DNA of the CDR3 is TGCAGTGCTCCTGATTTGTCGGCAGGGGGAAACGAGCAGTACTTC. Translation: CSAPDLSAGGNEQYF. The V gene is TRBV20-1, the J gene TRBJ2-7; 7 nucleotides match TRBD1. The V gene end was trimmed by 5 bases and the J gene end by 5 bases; junction bases not matched to a gene: 15. The CDR3 runs to 15 residues. From germline, CDR1 is DFQATT and CDR2 SNEGSKA (reference sequence).

This clonotype was counted at least ten times. The rearrangement uses TRBV20-1 and TRBJ1-1; D is unclear. V lost 0 bases, J lost 6 bases, and 14 bases lay in between. Germline V lookup: CDR1 DFQATT, CDR2 SNEGSKA (reference sequence). The CDR3 runs to 14 residues. CDR3 protein: CSAREAGIWAEAFF. The CDR3, as DNA: TGCAGTGCTAGAGAGGCAGGTATTTGGGCTGAAGCTTTCTTT.

This clonotype was recorded at least ten times. For the CDR3, the DNA is TGTGCCAGCAGCCGAGCGGGGAGCAATACGCAGTATTTT. It yields the protein CASSRAGSNTQYF. This chain links TRBV3-1 with TRBJ2-3, with 7 bases fitting TRBD2. Germline CDR1 and CDR2: LGHDT and YNNKEL (reference sequence). CDR3 length: 13 amino acids. Trimming cost V 4 bases and J 7 bases; bases outside gene matches: 5.

This clonotype was detected ten times or more. V gene TRBV7-2 combines with J gene TRBJ2-1, with D perhaps matching TRBD1 (5 bases). The germline V and J ends were trimmed by 3 bases and 2 bases, with 8 bases remaining between them. Per the germline V gene, CDR1 is SGHTA and CDR2 is FQGNSA. CDR3 size: 14 residues. CDR3 DNA sequence: TGTGCCAGCAGCTTGGGGCTGGCCTACAATGAGCAGTTCTTC. Residues: CASSLGLAYNEQFF.

Many counts were recorded for this clonotype. The V and J genes are TRBV30 and TRBJ1-2, with D possibly TRBD1 on 6 matching bases. The CDR3 extends over 14 amino acids. V lost 7 bases, J lost 4 bases, and 19 bases lay in between. Germline CDR1 reads GTSNPN; CDR2 reads SVGIG (reference sequence). The CDR3 spells CALRGGSAIYGYTF. Here the CDR3 DNA reads TGTGCCTTGAGGGGGGGGTCCGCGATCTATGGCTACACCTTC.

At least ten counts were recorded for this clonotype. The chain has TRBV12-3 or TRBV12-4 and TRBJ2-7, with 8 bases fitting TRBD1. The V and J ends lost 1 base and 7 bases, in that order; junction bases with no gene match: 3. The CDR3 has 13 amino acids. CDR3 residues: CASSLGQGAEQYF. The CDR3 bases are TGTGCCAGCAGTTTAGGGCAGGGGGCAGAGCAGTACTTC.